These T cell receptor beta chains were read from a single sample in a study of T cells after yellow fever vaccination. TCRdb recomputed calls from the 5' RACE reads with MiXCR, one row per CDR3 protein. Seen here are fewer than 20,000 distinct CDR3 sequences, just over 4% observed once, and the top ten hold 0.35% to 0.45%. The starting material was PBMCs, either bulk or a sorted T-cell subset (CD4+, CD8+, memory, or dextramer-sorted; not recorded which), obtained 15 days after the yellow fever booster vaccination. The receptors were gathered from a man aged 25-45 years who received the YFV17D yellow fever vaccine. Each CDR3 is given with its conserved first and last residue. The D gene is left open where the match is weak. Clone size reads once, few, many, or a class if the clone is expanded.

cdr3_aa	cdr3_nt	j_call	d_call	clone_size	v_call
CASSPRWFGGEKLFF	TGTGCCAGCAGCCCCCGGTGGTTTGGAGGTGAAAAACTGTTTTTT	TRBJ1-4	NA	many	TRBV7-8
CASPDRDREVEQYF	TGTGCCAGTCCCGACCGGGACAGGGAGGTTGAGCAGTACTTC	TRBJ2-7	TRBD1	many	TRBV19
CASMNPGTSDEQYF	TGCGCCAGCATGAATCCCGGGACTAGCGACGAGCAGTACTTC	TRBJ2-7	TRBD2	many	TRBV5-1
CASSVSRGDYGYTF	TGTGCCAGCAGCGTTTCGCGGGGAGACTATGGCTACACCTTC	TRBJ1-2	NA	many	TRBV9
CASSSDPTSSGNTIYF	TGCGCCAGCAGCTCGGACCCGACGAGCTCTGGAAACACCATATATTTT	TRBJ1-3	NA	many	TRBV5-1
CASSSFLHSPDGGYTF	TGTGCCAGCAGTTCATTCCTCCACAGCCCGGACGGCGGCTACACCTTC	TRBJ1-2	NA	many	TRBV12-3/TRBV12-4
CASSFRLGGDNEQFF	TGTGCCAGCAGCTTCAGACTGGGGGGGGACAATGAGCAGTTCTTC	TRBJ2-1	TRBD2	many	TRBV7-9
CASSYGHPGHQETQYF	TGTGCCAGCAGCTATGGACACCCGGGGCATCAAGAGACCCAGTACTTC	TRBJ2-5	NA	many	TRBV7-2
CASGFGKETQYF	TGTGCTAGTGGTTTTGGAAAAGAGACCCAGTACTTC	TRBJ2-5	NA	many	TRBV12-5
CASSLITGGNEQFF	TGTGCCAGCAGTTTAATCACGGGAGGCAATGAGCAGTTCTTC	TRBJ2-1	TRBD2	many	TRBV28